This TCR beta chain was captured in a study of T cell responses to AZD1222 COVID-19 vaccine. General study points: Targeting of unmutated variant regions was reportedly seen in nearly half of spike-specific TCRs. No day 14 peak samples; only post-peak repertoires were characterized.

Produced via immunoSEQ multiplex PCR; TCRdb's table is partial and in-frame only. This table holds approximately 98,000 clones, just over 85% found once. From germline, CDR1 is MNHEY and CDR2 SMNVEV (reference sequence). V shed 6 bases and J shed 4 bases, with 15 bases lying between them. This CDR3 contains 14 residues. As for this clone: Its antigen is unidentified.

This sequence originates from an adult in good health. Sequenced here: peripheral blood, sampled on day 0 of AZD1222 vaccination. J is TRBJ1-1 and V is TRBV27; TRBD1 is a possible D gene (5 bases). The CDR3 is CASRAQGVGTEAFF. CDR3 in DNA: TGTGCCAGCAGGGCGCAGGGAGTCGGCACTGAAGCTTTCTTT.